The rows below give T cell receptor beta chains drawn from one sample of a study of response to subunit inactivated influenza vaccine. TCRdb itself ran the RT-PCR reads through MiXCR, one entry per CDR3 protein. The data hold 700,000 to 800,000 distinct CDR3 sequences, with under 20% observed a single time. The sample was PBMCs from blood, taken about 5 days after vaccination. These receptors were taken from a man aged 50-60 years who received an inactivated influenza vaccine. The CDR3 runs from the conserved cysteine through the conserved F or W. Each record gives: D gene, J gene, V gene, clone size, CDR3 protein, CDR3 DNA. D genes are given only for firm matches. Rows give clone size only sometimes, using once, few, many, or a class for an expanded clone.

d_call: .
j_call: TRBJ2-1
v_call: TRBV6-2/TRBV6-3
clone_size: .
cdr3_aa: CASSYGGRYNEQFF
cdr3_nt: TGTGCCAGCAGTTACGGGGGCAGGTACAATGAGCAGTTCTTC

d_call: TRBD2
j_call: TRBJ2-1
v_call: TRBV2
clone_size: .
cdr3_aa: CASRAGLAAINEQFF
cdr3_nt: TGTGCCAGCAGAGCTGGACTAGCGGCCATCAATGAGCAGTTCTTC

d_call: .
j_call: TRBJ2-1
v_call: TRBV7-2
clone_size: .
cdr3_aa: CASSWVQSSYNEQFF
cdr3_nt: TGTGCCAGCAGCTGGGTACAGAGCTCCTACAATGAGCAGTTCTTC

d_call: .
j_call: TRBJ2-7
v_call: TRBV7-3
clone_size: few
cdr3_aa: CASSYAGGSYEQYF
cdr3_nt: TGTGCCAGCAGCTACGCAGGGGGGTCCTACGAGCAGTACTTC

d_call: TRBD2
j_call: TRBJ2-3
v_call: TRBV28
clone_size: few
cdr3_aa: CASSSLGLAGGQYF
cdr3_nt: TGTGCCAGCAGTTCCCTGGGACTAGCGGGAGGGCAGTATTTT

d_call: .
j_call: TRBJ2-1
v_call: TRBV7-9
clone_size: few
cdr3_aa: CASSLAEQFF
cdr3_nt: TGTGCCAGCAGCTTAGCCGAGCAGTTCTTC

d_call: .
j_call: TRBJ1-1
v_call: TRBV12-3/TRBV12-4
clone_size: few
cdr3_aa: CASSLRAGEAFF
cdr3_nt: TGTGCCAGCAGTTTACGGGCAGGTGAAGCTTTCTTT

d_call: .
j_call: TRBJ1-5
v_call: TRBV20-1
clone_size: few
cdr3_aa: CSASTREVYRF
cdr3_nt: TGCAGTGCTAGTACCCGGGAGGTGTATCGTTTT

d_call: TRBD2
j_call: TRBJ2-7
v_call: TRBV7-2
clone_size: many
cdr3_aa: CASSFSGGLYEQYF
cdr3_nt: TGTGCCAGCAGCTTTAGCGGGGGGTTATACGAGCAGTACTTC

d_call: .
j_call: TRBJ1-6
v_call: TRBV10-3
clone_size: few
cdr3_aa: CAISGAQRNSPLHF
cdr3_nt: TGTGCCATCAGCGGGGCACAGAGGAATTCACCCCTCCACTTT

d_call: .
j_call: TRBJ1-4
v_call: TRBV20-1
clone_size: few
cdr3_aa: CSATTGTEREKLFF
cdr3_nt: TGCAGTGCTACAACCGGGACCGAGAGAGAAAAACTGTTTTTT

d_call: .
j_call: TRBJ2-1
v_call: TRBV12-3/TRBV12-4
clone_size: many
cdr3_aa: CASRPTPNNEQFF
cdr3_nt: TGTGCCAGCAGGCCGACTCCTAACAATGAGCAGTTCTTC

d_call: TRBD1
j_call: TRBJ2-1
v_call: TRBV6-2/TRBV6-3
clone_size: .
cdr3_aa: CASTERGQGRNEQFF
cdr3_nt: TGTGCCAGCACCGAACGGGGACAGGGAAGGAATGAGCAGTTCTTC

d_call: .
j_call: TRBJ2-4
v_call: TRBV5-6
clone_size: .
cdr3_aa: CASSLMGRGGSPNIQYF
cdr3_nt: TGTGCCAGCAGCCTGATGGGGCGGGGTGGTTCCCCAAACATTCAGTACTTC

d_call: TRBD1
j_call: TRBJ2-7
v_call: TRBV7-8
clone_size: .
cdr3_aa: CASSLEGTGGREQYF
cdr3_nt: TGTGCCAGCAGCTTAGAGGGGACAGGGGGGAGAGAGCAGTACTTC

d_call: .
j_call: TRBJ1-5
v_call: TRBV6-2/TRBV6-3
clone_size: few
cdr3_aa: CASSYREGSNQPQHF
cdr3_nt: TGTGCCAGCAGTTATCGGGAGGGTAGCAATCAGCCCCAGCATTTT

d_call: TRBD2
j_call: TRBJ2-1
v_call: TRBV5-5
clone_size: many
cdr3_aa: CASNSGTSGYNEQFF
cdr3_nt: TGTGCCAGCAACTCAGGGACTAGCGGATACAATGAGCAGTTCTTC

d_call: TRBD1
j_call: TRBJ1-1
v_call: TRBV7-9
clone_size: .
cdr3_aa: CASSPGQGIYHTEAFF
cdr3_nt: TGTGCCAGCAGCCCCGGACAGGGTATTTACCACACTGAAGCTTTCTTT

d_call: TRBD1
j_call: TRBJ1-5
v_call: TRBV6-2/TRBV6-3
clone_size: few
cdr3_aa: CASGGQGYQPQHF
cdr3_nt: TGTGCCAGCGGGGGACAGGGGTATCAGCCCCAGCATTTT

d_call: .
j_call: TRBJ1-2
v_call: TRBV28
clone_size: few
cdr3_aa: CASSLYPTDTYGYTF
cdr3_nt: TGTGCCAGCAGTTTATACCCGACAGATACCTATGGCTACACCTTC

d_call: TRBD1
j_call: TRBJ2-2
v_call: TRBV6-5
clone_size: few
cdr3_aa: CASSYETGYTGELFF
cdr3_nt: TGTGCCAGCAGTTACGAGACAGGGTACACCGGGGAGCTGTTTTTT

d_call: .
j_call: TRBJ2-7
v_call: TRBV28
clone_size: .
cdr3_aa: CASSSWASVPYEQYF
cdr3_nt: TGTGCCAGCAGTTCTTGGGCTAGCGTCCCCTACGAGCAGTACTTC

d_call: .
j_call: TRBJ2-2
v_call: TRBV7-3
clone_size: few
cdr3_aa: CASSLNAGTNTGELFF
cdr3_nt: TGTGCCAGCAGCTTAAATGCAGGGACGAACACCGGGGAGCTGTTTTTT

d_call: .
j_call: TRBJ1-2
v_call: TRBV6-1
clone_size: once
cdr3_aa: CASTGLSSNYGYTF
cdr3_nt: TGTGCCAGCACCGGCCTCAGTTCTAACTATGGCTACACCTTC

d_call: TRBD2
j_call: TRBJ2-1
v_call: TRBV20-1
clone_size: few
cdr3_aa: CSARPGGSWNENEQFF
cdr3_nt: TGCAGTGCTAGACCAGGCGGGAGTTGGAATGAGAATGAGCAGTTCTTC

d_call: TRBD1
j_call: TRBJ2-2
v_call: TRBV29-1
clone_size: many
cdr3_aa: CSVRTGPSGELFF
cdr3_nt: TGCAGCGTCCGGACAGGGCCGAGCGGGGAGCTGTTTTTT

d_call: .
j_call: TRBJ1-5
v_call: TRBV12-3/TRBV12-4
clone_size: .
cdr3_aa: CASSLDPQGGGQPQHF
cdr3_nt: TGTGCCAGCAGTCTCGACCCTCAGGGCGGGGGTCAGCCCCAGCATTTT

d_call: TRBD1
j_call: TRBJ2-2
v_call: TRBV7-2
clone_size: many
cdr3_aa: CASSFTGAGELFF
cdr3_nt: TGTGCCAGCAGCTTTACAGGGGCCGGGGAGCTGTTTTTT

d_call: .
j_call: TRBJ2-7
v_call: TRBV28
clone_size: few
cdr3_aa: CASSKSKNSYEQYF
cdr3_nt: TGTGCCAGCAGTAAATCCAAGAACTCCTACGAGCAGTACTTC